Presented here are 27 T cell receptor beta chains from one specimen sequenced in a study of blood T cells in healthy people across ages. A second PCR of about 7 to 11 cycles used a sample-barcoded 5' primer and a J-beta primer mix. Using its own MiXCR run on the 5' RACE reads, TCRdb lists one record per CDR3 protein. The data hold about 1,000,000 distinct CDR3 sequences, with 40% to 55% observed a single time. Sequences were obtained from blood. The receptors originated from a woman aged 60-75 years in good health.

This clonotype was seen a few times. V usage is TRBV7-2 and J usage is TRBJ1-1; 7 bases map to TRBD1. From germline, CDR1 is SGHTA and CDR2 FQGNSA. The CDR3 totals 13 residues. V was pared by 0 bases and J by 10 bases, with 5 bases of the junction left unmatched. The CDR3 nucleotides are TGTGCCAGCAGCTTAGCGAGACAGGGTGGAGCTTTCTTT. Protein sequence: CASSLARQGGAFF.

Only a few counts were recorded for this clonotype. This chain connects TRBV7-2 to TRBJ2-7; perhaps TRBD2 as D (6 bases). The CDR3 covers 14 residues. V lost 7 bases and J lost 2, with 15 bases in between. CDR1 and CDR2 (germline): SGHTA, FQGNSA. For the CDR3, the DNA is TGTGCCAGCACCAACGAGCGGGCGACCTACGAGCAGTACTTC. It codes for CASTNERATYEQYF. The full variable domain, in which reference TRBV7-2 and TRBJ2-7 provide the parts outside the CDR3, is GAGVSQSPSNKVTEKGKDVELRCDPISGHTALYWYRQSLGQGLEFLIYFQGNSAPDKSGLPSDRFSAERTGGSVSTLTIQRTQQEDSAVYLCASTNERATYEQYFGPGTRLTVT.

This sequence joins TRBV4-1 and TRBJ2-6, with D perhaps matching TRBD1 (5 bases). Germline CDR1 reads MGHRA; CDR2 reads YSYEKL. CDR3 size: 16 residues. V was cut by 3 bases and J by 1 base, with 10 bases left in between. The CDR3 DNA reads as TGCGCCAGCAGCCACGTCAGGGCATCTGGGGCCAACGTCCTGACTTTC. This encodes CASSHVRASGANVLTF.

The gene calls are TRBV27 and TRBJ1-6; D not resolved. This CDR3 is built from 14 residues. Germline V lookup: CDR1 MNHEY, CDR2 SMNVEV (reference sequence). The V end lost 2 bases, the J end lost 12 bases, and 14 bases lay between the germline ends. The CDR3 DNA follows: TGTGCCAGCAGTTTAAGGGCAGACTTCATACCCCTCCACTTT. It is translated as CASSLRADFIPLHF.

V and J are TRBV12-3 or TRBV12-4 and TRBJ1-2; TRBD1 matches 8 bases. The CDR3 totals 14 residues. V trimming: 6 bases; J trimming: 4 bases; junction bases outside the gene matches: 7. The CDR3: CASRPSGGAYGYTF. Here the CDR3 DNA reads TGTGCCAGCAGACCCTCAGGGGGCGCCTATGGCTACACCTTC.

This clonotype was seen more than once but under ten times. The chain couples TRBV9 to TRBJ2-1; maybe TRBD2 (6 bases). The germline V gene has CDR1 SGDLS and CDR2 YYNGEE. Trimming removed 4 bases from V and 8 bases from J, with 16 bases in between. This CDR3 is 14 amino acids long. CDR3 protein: CASSTRLGNHEQFF. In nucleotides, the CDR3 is TGTGCCAGCAGCACCCGACTAGGAAACCATGAGCAGTTCTTC. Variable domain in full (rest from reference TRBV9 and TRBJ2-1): DSGVTQTPKHLITATGQRVTLRCSPRSGDLSVYWYQQSLDQGLQFLIQYYNGEERAKGNILERFSAQQFPDLHSELNLSSLELGDSALYFCASSTRLGNHEQFFGPGTRLTVL.

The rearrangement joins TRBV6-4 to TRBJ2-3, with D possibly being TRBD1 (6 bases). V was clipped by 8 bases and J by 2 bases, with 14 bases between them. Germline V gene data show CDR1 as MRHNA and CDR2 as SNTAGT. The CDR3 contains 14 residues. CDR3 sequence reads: CASRRGQTTDTQYF. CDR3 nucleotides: TGTGCCAGCCGACGCGGACAGACCACAGATACGCAGTATTTT.

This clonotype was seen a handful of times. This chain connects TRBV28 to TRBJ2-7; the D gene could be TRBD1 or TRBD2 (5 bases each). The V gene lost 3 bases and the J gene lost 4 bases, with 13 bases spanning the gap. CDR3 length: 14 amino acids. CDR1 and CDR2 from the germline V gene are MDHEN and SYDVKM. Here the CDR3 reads CASSFLGEKYEQYF. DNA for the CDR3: TGTGCCAGCAGTTTCCTGGGGGAGAAGTACGAGCAGTACTTC.

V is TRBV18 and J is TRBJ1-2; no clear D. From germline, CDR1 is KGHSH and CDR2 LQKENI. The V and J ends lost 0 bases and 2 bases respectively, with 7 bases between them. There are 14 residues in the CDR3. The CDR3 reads CASSPPSENYGYTF. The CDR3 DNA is TGTGCCAGCTCACCACCATCAGAAAACTATGGCTACACCTTC.

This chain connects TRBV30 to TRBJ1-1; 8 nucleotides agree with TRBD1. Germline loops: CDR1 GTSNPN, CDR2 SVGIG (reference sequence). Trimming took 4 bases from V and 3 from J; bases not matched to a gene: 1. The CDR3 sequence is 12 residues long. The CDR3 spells CAWNRGDTEAFF. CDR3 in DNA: TGTGCCTGGAACAGGGGGGACACTGAAGCTTTCTTT.

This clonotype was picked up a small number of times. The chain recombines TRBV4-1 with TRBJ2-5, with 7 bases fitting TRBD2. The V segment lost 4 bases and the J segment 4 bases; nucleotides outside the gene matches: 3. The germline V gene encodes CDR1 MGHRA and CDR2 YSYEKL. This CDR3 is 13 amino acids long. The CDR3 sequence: CASSRASGETQYF. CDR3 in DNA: TGCGCCAGCAGCCGCGCTAGCGGAGAGACCCAGTACTTC.

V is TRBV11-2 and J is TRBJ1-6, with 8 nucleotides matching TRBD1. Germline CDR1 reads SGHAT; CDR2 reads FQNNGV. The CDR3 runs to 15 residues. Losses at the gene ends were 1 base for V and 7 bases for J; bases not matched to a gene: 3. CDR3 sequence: CASSLAGQANSPLHF. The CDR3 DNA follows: TGTGCCAGCAGCTTAGCGGGACAGGCAAATTCACCCCTCCACTTT.

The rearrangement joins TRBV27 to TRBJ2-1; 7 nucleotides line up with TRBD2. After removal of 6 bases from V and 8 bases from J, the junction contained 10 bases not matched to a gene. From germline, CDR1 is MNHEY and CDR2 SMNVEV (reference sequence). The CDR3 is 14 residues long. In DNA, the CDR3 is TGTGCCAGCAGCCCTAGGGGCGGGAGAGATGAGCAGTTCTTC. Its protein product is CASSPRGGRDEQFF.

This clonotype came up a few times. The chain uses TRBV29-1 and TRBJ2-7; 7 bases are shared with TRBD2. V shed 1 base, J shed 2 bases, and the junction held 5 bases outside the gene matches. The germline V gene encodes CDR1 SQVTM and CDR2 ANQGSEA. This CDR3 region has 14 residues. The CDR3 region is CSVEGEGTTYEQYF. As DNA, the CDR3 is TGCAGCGTTGAAGGAGAAGGGACTACCTACGAGCAGTACTTC.

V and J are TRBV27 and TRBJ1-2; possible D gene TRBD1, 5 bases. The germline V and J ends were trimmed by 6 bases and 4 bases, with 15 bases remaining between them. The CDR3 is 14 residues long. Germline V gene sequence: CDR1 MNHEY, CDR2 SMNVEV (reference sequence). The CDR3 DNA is TGTGCCAGCAGGACGTATCCGGGGCTCTATGGCTACACCTTC. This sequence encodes CASRTYPGLYGYTF.

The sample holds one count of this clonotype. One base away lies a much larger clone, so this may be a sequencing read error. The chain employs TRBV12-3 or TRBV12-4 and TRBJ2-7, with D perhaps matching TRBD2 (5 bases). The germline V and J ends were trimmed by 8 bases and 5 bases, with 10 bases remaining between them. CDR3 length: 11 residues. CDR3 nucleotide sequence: TGTGCCAGCGGTTACGGGGACGAGCAGTACTTC. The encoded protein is CASGYGDEQYF.

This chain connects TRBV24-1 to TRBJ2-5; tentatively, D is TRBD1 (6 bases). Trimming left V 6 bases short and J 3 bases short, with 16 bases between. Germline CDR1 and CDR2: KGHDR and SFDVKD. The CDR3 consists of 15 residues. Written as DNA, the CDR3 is TGTGCCACCAGTCACTCCGGGACATCGGAAGAGACCCAGTACTTC. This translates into CATSHSGTSEETQYF.

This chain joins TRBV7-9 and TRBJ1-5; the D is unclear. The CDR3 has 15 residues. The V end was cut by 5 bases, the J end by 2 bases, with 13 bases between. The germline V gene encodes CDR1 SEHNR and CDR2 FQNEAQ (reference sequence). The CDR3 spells CASSPSGGGNQPQHF. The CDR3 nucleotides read TGTGCCAGCAGCCCTAGCGGCGGCGGCAATCAGCCCCAGCATTTT.

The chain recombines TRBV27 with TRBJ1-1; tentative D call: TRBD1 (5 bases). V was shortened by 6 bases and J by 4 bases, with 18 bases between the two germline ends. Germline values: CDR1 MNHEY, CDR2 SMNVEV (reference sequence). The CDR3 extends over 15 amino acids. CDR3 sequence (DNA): TGTGCCAGCAGCCTCACGGGGGGGATGGGCACTGAAGCTTTCTTT. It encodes CASSLTGGMGTEAFF.

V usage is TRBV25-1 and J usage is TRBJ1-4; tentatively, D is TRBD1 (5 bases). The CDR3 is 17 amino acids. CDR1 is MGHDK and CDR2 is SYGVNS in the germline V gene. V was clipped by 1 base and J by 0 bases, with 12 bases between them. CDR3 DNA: TGTGCCAGCAGTGAATTAGGCAGGGACTCAACTAATGAAAAACTGTTTTTT. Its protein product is CASSELGRDSTNEKLFF.

CDR3 loop: CASSTRQGENYGYTF. CDR3 nucleotide sequence: TGTGCCAGCAGTACCAGACAGGGGGAAAACTATGGCTACACCTTC. The rearrangement uses TRBV6-6 and TRBJ1-2; 9 bases map to TRBD1. V shed 5 bases, J shed 2 bases, and the junction held 6 bases outside the gene matches. This CDR3 has 15 amino acids. CDR1 and CDR2 (germline): MNHNY, SVGAGI (reference sequence).

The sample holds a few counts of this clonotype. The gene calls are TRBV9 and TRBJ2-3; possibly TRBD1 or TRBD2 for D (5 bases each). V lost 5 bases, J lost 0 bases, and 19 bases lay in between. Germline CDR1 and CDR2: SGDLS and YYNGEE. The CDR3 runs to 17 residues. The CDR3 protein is CASSGLGTLESTDTQYF. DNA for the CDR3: TGTGCCAGCAGTGGTCTTGGGACCCTAGAAAGCACAGATACGCAGTATTTT. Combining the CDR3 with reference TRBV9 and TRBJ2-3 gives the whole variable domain DSGVTQTPKHLITATGQRVTLRCSPRSGDLSVYWYQQSLDQGLQFLIQYYNGEERAKGNILERFSAQQFPDLHSELNLSSLELGDSALYFCASSGLGTLESTDTQYFGPGTRLTVL.

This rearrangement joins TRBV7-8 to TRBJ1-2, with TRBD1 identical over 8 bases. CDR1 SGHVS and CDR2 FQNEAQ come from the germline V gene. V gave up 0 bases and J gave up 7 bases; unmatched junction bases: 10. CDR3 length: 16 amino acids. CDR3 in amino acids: CASSLAGQGAVVGYTF. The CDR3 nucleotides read TGTGCCAGCAGCTTAGCAGGGCAGGGGGCCGTAGTTGGCTACACCTTC.

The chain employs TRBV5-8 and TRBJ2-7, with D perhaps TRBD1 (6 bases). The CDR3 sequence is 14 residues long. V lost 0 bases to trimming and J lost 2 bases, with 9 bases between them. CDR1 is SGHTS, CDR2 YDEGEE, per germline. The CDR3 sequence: CASSLVDSPYEQYF. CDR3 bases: TGTGCCAGCAGCTTGGTGGACAGCCCCTACGAGCAGTACTTC.

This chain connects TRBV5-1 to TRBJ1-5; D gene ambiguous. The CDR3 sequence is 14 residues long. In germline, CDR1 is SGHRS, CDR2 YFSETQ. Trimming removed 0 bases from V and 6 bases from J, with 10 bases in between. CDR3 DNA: TGCGCCAGCAGCTTGGACCCCCTGGGTCAGCCCCAGCATTTT. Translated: CASSLDPLGQPQHF. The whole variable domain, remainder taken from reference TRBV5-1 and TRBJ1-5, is KAGVTQTPRYLIKTRGQQVTLSCSPISGHRSVSWYQQTPGQGLQFLFEYFSETQRNKGNFPGRFSGRQFSNSRSEMNVSTLELGDSALYLCASSLDPLGQPQHFGDGTRLSIL.

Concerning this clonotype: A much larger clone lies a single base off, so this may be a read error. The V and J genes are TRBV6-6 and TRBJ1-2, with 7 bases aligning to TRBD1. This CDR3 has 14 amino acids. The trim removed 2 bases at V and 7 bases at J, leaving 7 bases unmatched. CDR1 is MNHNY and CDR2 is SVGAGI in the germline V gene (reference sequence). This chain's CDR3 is CASSYTGGGCGYTF. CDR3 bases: TGTGCCAGCAGTTACACAGGAGGGGGCTGTGGCTACACCTTC.

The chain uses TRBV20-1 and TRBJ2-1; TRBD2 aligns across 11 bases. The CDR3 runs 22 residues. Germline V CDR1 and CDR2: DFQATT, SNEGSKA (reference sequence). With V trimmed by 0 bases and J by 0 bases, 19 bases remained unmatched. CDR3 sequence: CSARDIRPTSGEPNPSYNEQFF. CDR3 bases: TGCAGTGCTAGAGATATTAGACCGACTAGCGGGGAACCGAACCCCTCCTACAATGAGCAGTTCTTC.